This T cell receptor beta chain emerged from a study of memory CD4+ T cells and cytomegalovirus serostatus. Looking at the study overall: Healthy Belgian adult donors included fewer than 10 CMV-positive and 24 CMV-negative people. General study findings and limits: Each of approximately 63 CMV-associated TCRbeta sequences occurred in one to five individuals.

Single viable CD3+CD4+CD8-CD45RO+ cells were sorted as the memory CD4+ T cells. Serostatus was set by detecting CMV pp150, pp28, p38, p52 IgG. A word on this clone: Antigen specificity is unknown.

Sequenced by immunoSEQ multiplex PCR; TCRdb stores in-frame clones only, minus some. This table has 45,000 to 65,000 clones, about four fifths appearing once. Trimming stripped 2 bases from V and 5 bases from J, with 10 bases between. From germline, CDR1 is MNHEY and CDR2 SMNVEV (reference sequence). The CDR3 extends over 15 amino acids. This sequence joins TRBV27 and TRBJ1-6; D may be TRBD1 (5 bases). Sequencing was performed on memory CD4+ T cells from blood. The receptor was isolated from an adult in good health and CMV-seropositive. The CDR3 spells CASSLRGGDNSPLHF. CDR3 sequence (DNA): TGTGCCAGCAGTTTACGGGGAGGGGATAATTCACCCCTCCACTTT.